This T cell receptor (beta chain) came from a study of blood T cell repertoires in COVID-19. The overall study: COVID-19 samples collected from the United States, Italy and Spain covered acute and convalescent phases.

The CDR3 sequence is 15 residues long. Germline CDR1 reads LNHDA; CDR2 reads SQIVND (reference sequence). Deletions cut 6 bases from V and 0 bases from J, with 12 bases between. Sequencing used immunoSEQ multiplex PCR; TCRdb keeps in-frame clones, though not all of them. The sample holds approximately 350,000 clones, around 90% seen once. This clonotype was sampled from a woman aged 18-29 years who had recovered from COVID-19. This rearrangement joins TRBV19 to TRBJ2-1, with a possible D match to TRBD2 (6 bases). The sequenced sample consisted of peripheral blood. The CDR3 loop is CASRGGTSSYNEQFF. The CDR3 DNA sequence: TGTGCCAGTAGGGGCGGGACCAGCTCCTACAATGAGCAGTTCTTC.